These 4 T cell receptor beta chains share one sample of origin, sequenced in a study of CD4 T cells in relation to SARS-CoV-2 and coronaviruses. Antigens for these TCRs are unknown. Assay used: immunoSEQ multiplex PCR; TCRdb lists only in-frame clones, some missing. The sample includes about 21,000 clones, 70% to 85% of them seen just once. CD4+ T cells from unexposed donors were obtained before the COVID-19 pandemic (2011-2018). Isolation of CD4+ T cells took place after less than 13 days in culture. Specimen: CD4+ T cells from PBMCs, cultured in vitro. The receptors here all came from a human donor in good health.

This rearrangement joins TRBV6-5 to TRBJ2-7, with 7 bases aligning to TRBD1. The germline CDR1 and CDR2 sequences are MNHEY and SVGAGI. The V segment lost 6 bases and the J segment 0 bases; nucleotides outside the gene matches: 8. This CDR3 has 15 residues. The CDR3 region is CASSSPGQSSYEQYF. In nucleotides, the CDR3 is TGTGCCAGCAGCTCTCCGGGACAGTCCTCCTACGAGCAGTACTTC.

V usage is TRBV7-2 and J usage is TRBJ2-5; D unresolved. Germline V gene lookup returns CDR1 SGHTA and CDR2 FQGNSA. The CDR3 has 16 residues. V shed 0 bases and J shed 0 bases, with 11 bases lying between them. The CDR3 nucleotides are TGTGCCAGCAGCTTAGCCGGCGGTTACAACCAAGAGACCCAGTACTTC. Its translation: CASSLAGGYNQETQYF.

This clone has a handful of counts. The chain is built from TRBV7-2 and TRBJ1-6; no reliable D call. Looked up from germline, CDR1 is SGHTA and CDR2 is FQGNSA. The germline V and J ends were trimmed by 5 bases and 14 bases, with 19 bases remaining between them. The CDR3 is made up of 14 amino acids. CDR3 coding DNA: TGTGCCAGCAGCGTGAACCTGGGCGATCTTACCCTCCACTTT. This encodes CASSVNLGDLTLHF.

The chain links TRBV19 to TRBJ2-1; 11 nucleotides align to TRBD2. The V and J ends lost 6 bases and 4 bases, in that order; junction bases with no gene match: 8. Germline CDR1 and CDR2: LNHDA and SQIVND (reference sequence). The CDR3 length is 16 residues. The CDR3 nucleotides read TGTGCCAGTAGCTCCCCGGGACTAGCGGTTTACAATGAGCAGTTCTTC. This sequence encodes CASSSPGLAVYNEQFF.